These 24 T cell receptor beta chains came from one sample sequenced in a study of blood T cell repertoires in COVID-19 (TCRdb year 2020). Library construction relied on the immunoSEQ multiplex PCR assay. TCRdb provides this immuneACCESS table in a form limited to in-frame rearrangements. Some clones are lacking; in checked studies, under half of them reflect an unresolved V gene, and why the rest are absent is not known. In all, the sample holds hundreds of thousands of clones, and 86% of those were seen once. Of the sample, under 1.5% falls within the top ten clones. Sequencing was done on a sample of peripheral blood. The source is a woman aged 30 to 39 with active or convalescent COVID-19.

This clone was seen only a few times. V is TRBV19 and J is TRBJ1-6; D is undetermined. The CDR3 is 15 residues long. Trimming cost V 4 bases and J 6 bases, with 13 bases left between them. In germline, CDR1 is LNHDA, CDR2 SQIVND (reference sequence). The CDR3 here is CASSNMEGGNSPLHF. The CDR3 DNA reads as TGTGCCAGTAGTAATATGGAGGGCGGTAATTCACCCCTCCACTTT.

V is TRBV14 and J is TRBJ2-7; D ambiguous. Germline CDR1 and CDR2: SGHDN and FVKESK. V lost 1 base and J lost 6, with 7 bases in between. This CDR3 is 12 amino acids long. CDR3 region: CASSQVFSEQYF. DNA for the CDR3: TGTGCCAGCAGCCAAGTCTTCAGCGAGCAGTACTTC.

This chain links TRBV19 with TRBJ2-2; TRBD2 agrees at 9 bases. CDR1 is LNHDA, CDR2 SQIVND, per germline (reference sequence). Trimming removed 7 bases from V and 0 bases from J; junction bases left unmatched: 6. The CDR3 is 16 amino acids. CDR3 loop: CASNQRTSANTGELFF. The CDR3 DNA sequence: TGTGCCAGTAACCAGAGGACTAGCGCGAACACCGGGGAGCTGTTTTTT.

This chain connects TRBV2 to TRBJ2-7; perhaps TRBD1 as D (7 bases). The V end lost 8 bases, the J end lost 5 bases, and 13 bases lay between the germline ends. This CDR3 is built from 12 residues. Per the germline V gene, CDR1 is SNHLY and CDR2 is FYNNEI. The CDR3 loop reads CASVEGANEQYF. In DNA form, the CDR3 reads TGTGCCAGCGTGGAGGGGGCTAACGAGCAGTACTTC. The complete variable domain, with remaining parts taken from reference TRBV2 and TRBJ2-7, reads EPEVTQTPSHQVTQMGQEVILRCVPISNHLYFYWYRQILGQKVEFLVSFYNNEISEKSEIFDDQFSVERPDGSNFTLKIRSTKLEDSAMYFCASVEGANEQYFGPGTRLTVT.

The chain uses TRBV7-9 and TRBJ1-5; 8 bases map to TRBD1. Germline V gene lookup returns CDR1 SEHNR and CDR2 FQNEAQ (reference sequence). V shed 5 bases and J 5 bases; nucleotides not matched to a gene: 5. CDR3 length: 14 amino acids. The CDR3: CASSGQGEYQPQHF. CDR3 coding DNA: TGTGCCAGCAGCGGACAGGGAGAATATCAGCCCCAGCATTTT.

The chain carries TRBV24-1 and TRBJ2-5; D might be TRBD2 (6 bases). Germline lookup yields CDR1 KGHDR and CDR2 SFDVKD. This CDR3 is built from 15 residues. V shed 2 bases and J shed 1 base, with 10 bases lying between them. In DNA form, the CDR3 reads TGTGCCACCAGTGATTGGAGGGCGATCCAAGAGACCCAGTACTTC. This encodes CATSDWRAIQETQYF.

This clone was seen only once. This sequence joins TRBV4-1 and TRBJ1-2; D unresolved. The CDR3 extends over 17 amino acids. Per germline, CDR1 MGHRA and CDR2 YSYEKL. V gave up 0 bases and J gave up 0 bases, with 14 bases separating them. The CDR3 DNA reads as TGCGCCAGCAGCCAAGATCGTCTGCAAGCCACTAACTATGGCTACACCTTC. It translates to CASSQDRLQATNYGYTF.

This clone was picked up one time. CDR3 sequence (DNA): TGTGCCAGCAGTCAGGACAGGGAGGGTGGCTACACCTTC. Protein: CASSQDREGGYTF. The chain has TRBV2 and TRBJ1-2; 8 nucleotides match TRBD1. The CDR3 sequence is 13 residues long. The germline gives CDR1 SNHLY, CDR2 FYNNEI. The V segment lost 5 bases and the J segment 7 bases; nucleotides outside the gene matches: 6. The whole variable domain, filled in from reference TRBV2 and TRBJ1-2, reads EPEVTQTPSHQVTQMGQEVILRCVPISNHLYFYWYRQILGQKVEFLVSFYNNEISEKSEIFDDQFSVERPDGSNFTLKIRSTKLEDSAMYFCASSQDREGGYTFGSGTRLTVV.

The chain employs TRBV30 and TRBJ2-6; D is ambiguous. The germline V gene has CDR1 GTSNPN and CDR2 SVGIG (reference sequence). This CDR3 is built from 13 residues. With 6 bases removed from V and 1 base from J, the gap between germline ends came to 7 bases. The CDR3 DNA is TGTGCCTGCGACTTGTCTGGGGCCAACGTCCTGACTTTC. It yields the protein CACDLSGANVLTF.

This clone was seen more than once but under ten times. V is TRBV25-1 and J is TRBJ2-3; 15 bases agree with TRBD2. CDR3 length equals 15 residues. V gave up 7 bases and J gave up 4 bases; unmatched junction bases: 3. Per germline, CDR1 MGHDK and CDR2 SYGVNS. CDR3 in amino acids: CASTWTSGGADTQYF. The CDR3 DNA sequence: TGTGCCAGCACCTGGACTAGCGGGGGGGCAGATACGCAGTATTTT.

The rearrangement uses TRBV7-2 and TRBJ2-7; D might be TRBD1 (6 bases). Germline CDR1 and CDR2: SGHTA and FQGNSA. This CDR3 spans 13 amino acids. The V gene lost 4 bases and the J gene lost 3 bases, with 10 bases spanning the gap. CDR3 DNA sequence: TGTGCCAGCAGCTCTGCAGGGGTCTACGAGCAGTACTTC. Its protein is CASSSAGVYEQYF.

J is TRBJ1-4 and V is TRBV29-1, with D possibly matching TRBD1 (6 bases). CDR1 and CDR2 (germline): SQVTM, ANQGSEA. CDR3 length: 12 amino acids. Trimming removed 1 base at V and 14 bases at J, with 14 bases between. The CDR3 region is CSVEGQAPGLFF. The CDR3 coding sequence is TGCAGCGTTGAAGGACAGGCGCCGGGTCTGTTTTTT.

A note on this clone: Within the sample, other DNA sequences also encode this same CDR3. This sequence joins TRBV3-1 (or the pseudogene TRBV3-2) and TRBJ2-7; D gene unclear. The CDR3 length is 11 residues. Germline V gene data show CDR1 as LGHDT and CDR2 as YNNKEL (reference sequence). Trimming cost V 1 base and J 5 bases, with 3 bases left between them. The DNA for the CDR3 is TGTGCCAGCAGCCAAGTAAACGAGCAGTACTTC. This sequence encodes CASSQVNEQYF.

This clone was counted a single time. The V gene is TRBV18, the J gene TRBJ1-5, with D maybe TRBD1 (5 bases). CDR1 is KGHSH and CDR2 is LQKENI in the germline V gene. Trimming took off 5 bases at V and 3 bases at J, with 11 bases between the two ends. The CDR3 consists of 14 residues. The CDR3 coding sequence is TGTGCCAGCTCATCGACAGTTAACAATCAGCCCCAGCATTTT. It specifies CASSSTVNNQPQHF.

The chain couples TRBV18 to TRBJ1-2; 7 bases are a match to TRBD1. V lost 3 bases and J lost 3; bases outside the gene matches: 4. This CDR3 spans 14 amino acids. Germline V CDR1 and CDR2: KGHSH, LQKENI. The chain's CDR3 is CASSPPGTDYGYTF. Written as DNA, the CDR3 is TGTGCCAGCTCACCGCCCGGGACAGACTATGGCTACACCTTC.

The chain couples TRBV10-3 to TRBJ1-3, with D uncertain. The germline V gene encodes CDR1 ENHRY and CDR2 SYGVKD. The V end lost 2 bases, the J end lost 0 bases, and 26 bases lay between the germline ends. The CDR3 sequence is 21 residues long. This CDR3 is CAISELNVGSLQVDSGNTIYF. DNA for the CDR3: TGTGCCATCAGTGAGCTGAACGTTGGCAGCCTTCAGGTAGACTCTGGAAACACCATATATTTT.

The rearrangement uses TRBV2 and TRBJ2-2; D is perhaps TRBD2 (6 bases). V was trimmed by 4 bases and J by 5 bases, leaving 11 bases between them. CDR1 SNHLY and CDR2 FYNNEI come from the germline V gene. This CDR3 is 14 amino acids long. In DNA form, the CDR3 reads TGTGCCAGCAGTGTTGGGGGGTGGACCGGGGAGCTGTTTTTT. Residues: CASSVGGWTGELFF.

V is TRBV11-3 and J is TRBJ2-1, with D possibly TRBD2 on 7 matching bases. The germline V and J ends were trimmed by 1 base and 6 bases, with 19 bases remaining between them. Germline CDR1 is SGHNT and CDR2 is YENEEA. This CDR3 has 17 residues. The CDR3 bases are TGTGCCAGCAGCTTAGGGGGGGGGCCATCACCCTCCAATGAGCAGTTCTTC. It codes for CASSLGGGPSPSNEQFF.

This chain joins TRBV10-2 and TRBJ1-4; D unclear. Germline V gene lookup returns CDR1 WSHSY and CDR2 SAAADI. The length of the CDR3 is 13 residues. Trimming cost V 5 bases and J 5 bases, with 9 bases left between them. The chain's CDR3 is CASSQIKNEKLFF. For the CDR3, the DNA is TGCGCCAGCAGTCAGATTAAAAATGAAAAACTGTTTTTT.

The rearrangement links TRBV6-5 to TRBJ1-2; 10 bases fit TRBD1. The junction had 5 bases not matched to a gene; V was cut back by 6 bases and J by 4 bases. Germline-derived CDR1 and CDR2 are MNHEY and SVGAGI. The CDR3 runs to 14 residues. CDR3 sequence reads: CASRGTGEVYGYTF. The CDR3 DNA is TGTGCCAGCAGAGGGACAGGGGAAGTCTATGGCTACACCTTC.

This chain joins TRBV3-1 (or the pseudogene TRBV3-2) and TRBJ1-2, with unresolved D. The V gene lost 0 bases and the J gene lost 4 bases, with 6 bases spanning the gap. Looked up from germline, CDR1 is LGHDT and CDR2 is YNNKEL (reference sequence). The CDR3 totals 13 residues. This CDR3 is CASSQEQFYGYTF. As DNA, the CDR3 is TGTGCCAGCAGCCAAGAACAGTTCTATGGCTACACCTTC.

The genes are TRBV6-1 and TRBJ1-2; D perhaps matches TRBD1 (5 bases). The CDR3 length is 13 residues. The V and J ends lost 2 bases and 4 bases respectively, with 8 bases between them. Germline assignment: CDR1 MNHNS and CDR2 SASEGT. The CDR3 loop is CASSEPGFYGYTF. Here the CDR3 DNA reads TGTGCCAGCAGTGAACCAGGGTTCTATGGCTACACCTTC.

J is TRBJ1-3 and V is TRBV11-2, with 8 nucleotides matching TRBD1. CDR1 is SGHAT and CDR2 is FQNNGV in the germline V gene. The V segment lost 5 bases and the J segment 0 bases; nucleotides outside the gene matches: 9. The CDR3 has 17 amino acids. The CDR3 here is CASSTGTGEHSGNTIYF. DNA of the CDR3: TGTGCCAGCAGCACAGGGACAGGTGAACACTCTGGAAACACCATATATTTT.

The rearrangement joins TRBV19 to TRBJ2-6; D unresolved. Trimming shortened V by 1 base and J by 1 base, and 5 bases separated the two germline ends. The CDR3 consists of 15 residues. CDR1 is LNHDA, CDR2 SQIVND, per germline (reference sequence). CDR3 amino acids: CASSIGQSGANVLTF. CDR3 nucleotide sequence: TGTGCCAGTAGTATAGGACAATCTGGGGCCAACGTCCTGACTTTC.